The 32 T cell receptor beta chains given below trace back to one sample, sequenced in a study of CD8 T cells in Susac syndrome. The RNA, about 0.5 to 1 ug, was put through reverse transcription using random hexamers. TCRdb fed the immunoSEQ multiplex PCR reads into MiXCR, producing one record per CDR3 protein. The sample yields just over 300,000 distinct CDR3 sequences, roughly 94% seen once. Sequenced input: CD4+ T cells from PBMCs. The receptors originated from a human donor with multiple sclerosis.

J is TRBJ2-5 and V is TRBV5-1, with TRBD1 as a possible D gene (6 bases). Looked up from germline, CDR1 is SGHRS and CDR2 is YFSETQ. V was clipped by 3 bases and J by 4 bases, with 13 bases between them. The CDR3 contains 14 residues. This CDR3 is CASSYETGLETQYF. The CDR3 nucleotides are TGCGCCAGCAGCTACGAAACAGGGTTAGAGACCCAGTACTTC.

The rearrangement uses TRBV14 and TRBJ1-1; maybe TRBD1 (6 bases). V was trimmed by 0 bases and J by 5 bases, leaving 13 bases between them. The CDR3 runs to 15 residues. CDR1 is SGHDN and CDR2 is FVKESK in the germline V gene. The CDR3 here is CASSQDGGLGTEAFF. The CDR3 coding sequence is TGTGCCAGCAGCCAAGACGGGGGCTTGGGGACTGAAGCTTTCTTT.

This clonotype showed up just a few times. The V gene is TRBV11-3, the J gene TRBJ1-1; D is unclear. The CDR3 consists of 13 residues. V was cut by 5 bases and J by 0 bases, with 7 bases left in between. Germline assignment: CDR1 SGHNT and CDR2 YENEEA. In DNA form, the CDR3 reads TGTGCCAGCAGCCCCGCGGTGAACACTGAAGCTTTCTTT. Translating it yields CASSPAVNTEAFF.

The chain carries TRBV20-1 and TRBJ1-1; 7 bases map to TRBD1. V gave up 2 bases and J gave up 5 bases; unmatched junction bases: 5. The CDR3 is 13 amino acids. CDR1 DFQATT and CDR2 SNEGSKA come from the germline V gene (reference sequence). CDR3 coding DNA: TGCAGTGCTAGACGACAGGGTGGGACTGAAGCTTTCTTT. Its translation is CSARRQGGTEAFF.

The chain recombines TRBV2 with TRBJ2-5, with 7 nucleotides matching TRBD2. This CDR3 region has 15 residues. V lost 8 bases to trimming and J lost 2 bases; unmatched junction nucleotides: 11. The germline CDR1 and CDR2 sequences are SNHLY and FYNNEI. The CDR3 nucleotides are TGTGCCAGCGTAGGGAGGGGTGGCACACAAGAGACCCAGTACTTC. Its protein is CASVGRGGTQETQYF.

J is TRBJ1-3 and V is TRBV20-1, with D possibly TRBD1 on 5 matching bases. Trimming stripped 0 bases from V and 4 bases from J, with 13 bases between. CDR3 length equals 15 residues. Per the germline V gene, CDR1 is DFQATT and CDR2 is SNEGSKA (reference sequence). The CDR3 region is CSARDGRQRGNTIYF. The CDR3, as DNA: TGCAGTGCTAGAGATGGGAGACAGAGAGGAAACACCATATATTTT.

The rearrangement links TRBV19 to TRBJ1-2; D call uncertain. The germline gives CDR1 LNHDA, CDR2 SQIVND (reference sequence). V lost 3 bases, J lost 7 bases, and 6 bases lay in between. The CDR3 contains 11 residues. CDR3 DNA sequence: TGTGCCAGTAGTATGAGGCGTGGCTACACCTTC. The encoded protein is CASSMRRGYTF.

The chain uses TRBV27 and TRBJ1-1, with D perhaps matching TRBD1 (5 bases). From germline, CDR1 is MNHEY and CDR2 SMNVEV (reference sequence). CDR3 length: 15 amino acids. Trimming shortened V by 7 bases and J by 6 bases, and 21 bases separated the two germline ends. CDR3: CASTGRQGTAAEAFF. The CDR3 bases are TGTGCCAGCACGGGGCGGCAGGGAACGGCGGCTGAAGCTTTCTTT.

V gene TRBV11-1 combines with J gene TRBJ2-3; 12 bases are a match to TRBD2. The CDR3 covers 22 residues. Germline loops: CDR1 SGHAT, CDR2 FQDESV (reference sequence). J lost 5 bases, V lost 3 bases, and 24 bases had no gene match. CDR3: CASSFTPFRGLLAGGPRDTQYF. CDR3 coding DNA: TGTGCCAGCAGCTTTACCCCGTTCAGGGGACTTCTAGCGGGAGGGCCTCGAGATACGCAGTATTTT.

This clonotype was counted between two and nine times. The V and J genes are TRBV19 and TRBJ1-1, with a possible D match to TRBD1 (6 bases). Trimming pared 8 bases from V and 0 bases from J, leaving 10 bases between. The germline V gene encodes CDR1 LNHDA and CDR2 SQIVND (reference sequence). CDR3 length equals 13 residues. CDR3 sequence: CASSTGLNTEAFF. CDR3 DNA sequence: TGTGCCAGTTCGACAGGATTGAACACTGAAGCTTTCTTT.

V and J are TRBV4-3 and TRBJ1-1; D remains ambiguous. Between the trimmed V and J ends, which lost 0 bases and 12 bases, there was a span of 11 bases. Germline V lookup: CDR1 LGHNA, CDR2 YSLEER. The CDR3 runs to 12 residues. The CDR3 loop is CASSQEGSRPFF. The CDR3 region has the DNA TGCGCCAGCAGCCAAGAGGGGTCGCGGCCTTTCTTT.

The chain recombines TRBV30 with TRBJ2-7, with 11 bases that match TRBD1. Germline V gene lookup returns CDR1 GTSNPN and CDR2 SVGIG (reference sequence). CDR3 length: 16 amino acids. The V and J ends lost 1 base and 6 bases, in that order; junction bases with no gene match: 11. CDR3 sequence (DNA): TGTGCCTGGAGTGGGGACTATCGGACAGGGGGCGCCGAGCAGTACTTC. It encodes CAWSGDYRTGGAEQYF.

The genes are TRBV7-6 and TRBJ1-4, with D uncertain. This CDR3 has 12 amino acids. Germline CDR1 and CDR2: SGHVS and FNYEAQ. Trimming left V 3 bases short and J 12 bases short, with 11 bases between. CDR3: CASSFAGRELFF. As DNA, the CDR3 is TGTGCCAGCAGCTTTGCCGGTCGCGAACTGTTTTTT.

The rearrangement joins TRBV18 to TRBJ1-1; D uncertain. Trimming pared 0 bases from V and 1 base from J, leaving 6 bases between. The germline CDR1 and CDR2 sequences are KGHSH and LQKENI. CDR3 length: 14 residues. DNA of the CDR3: TGTGCCAGCTCACCACCGGAGTGGAACACTGAAGCTTTCTTT. Translation: CASSPPEWNTEAFF.

The DNA of the CDR3 is TGTGCCAGCAGCTTGGAACTAGCGGGTGGAGGGAACACGCAGTATTTT. As protein: CASSLELAGGGNTQYF. This chain connects TRBV7-2 to TRBJ2-3, with TRBD2 matching over 9 bases. Germline assignment: CDR1 SGHTA and CDR2 FQGNSA. The CDR3 loop spans 16 amino acids. V shed 3 bases, J shed 9 bases, and the junction held 13 bases outside the gene matches.

The gene calls are TRBV7-3 and TRBJ2-1, with TRBD2 matching over 13 bases. With 6 bases clipped from V and 4 bases from J, the junction kept 3 bases outside the gene matches. Germline loops: CDR1 SGHTA, CDR2 FQGTGA. The CDR3 covers 15 residues. CDR3 in amino acids: CASSLLAGGYNEQFF. The CDR3 DNA follows: TGTGCCAGCAGTTTACTAGCGGGGGGGTACAATGAGCAGTTCTTC.

This rearrangement joins TRBV19 to TRBJ2-2, with TRBD1 as a possible D gene (6 bases). From germline, CDR1 is LNHDA and CDR2 SQIVND (reference sequence). V lost 8 bases, J lost 6 bases, and 13 bases lay in between. CDR3 length: 13 amino acids. CDR3 residues: CASSQGRAGELFF. The CDR3 DNA reads TGTGCCAGTTCACAGGGACGTGCCGGGGAGCTGTTTTTT.

The CDR3 sequence is CASSRDSLSNGYTF. The CDR3 coding sequence is TGCGCCAGCAGCCGGGACAGCCTTTCCAATGGCTACACCTTC. The chain recombines TRBV5-1 with TRBJ1-2, with 7 bases identical to TRBD1. The CDR3 length is 14 residues. In germline, CDR1 is SGHRS, CDR2 YFSETQ. Trimming at V came to 4 bases and at J to 6 bases, leaving 9 bases not matched to a gene.

The chain links TRBV7-9 to TRBJ2-7, with 13 bases that match TRBD2. The V gene's germline CDR1 is SEHNR and CDR2 FQNEAQ (reference sequence). There are 16 residues in the CDR3. The V gene end was trimmed by 5 bases and the J gene end by 6 bases; junction bases not matched to a gene: 10. Here the CDR3 reads CASSPGLAGVSGEQYF. In DNA, the CDR3 is TGTGCCAGCAGCCCCGGACTAGCGGGAGTGTCTGGCGAGCAGTACTTC.

V usage is TRBV6-5 and J usage is TRBJ2-6; the D gene is possibly TRBD1 (6 bases). This CDR3 comprises 15 residues. CDR1 is MNHEY and CDR2 is SVGAGI in the germline V gene. Trimming pared 6 bases from V and 1 base from J, leaving 10 bases between. The CDR3 protein is CASSLGQSGANVLTF. CDR3 DNA sequence: TGTGCCAGCAGCTTGGGACAATCTGGGGCCAACGTCCTGACTTTC.

This clonotype was picked up one time. The rearrangement joins TRBV6-5 to TRBJ1-6, with D uncertain. The ends were cut back, 2 bases at V and 6 bases at J, with 17 bases in the middle. The CDR3 is 17 amino acids. Germline loops: CDR1 MNHEY, CDR2 SVGAGI. The CDR3 bases are TGTGCCAGCAGTTACGACCAGCTAGGGATTTCTAATTCACCCCTCCACTTT. Its translation is CASSYDQLGISNSPLHF.

J is TRBJ1-3 and V is TRBV30; D gene uncertain. Germline-derived CDR1 and CDR2 are GTSNPN and SVGIG (reference sequence). The CDR3 has 16 amino acids. V lost 8 bases and J lost 0, with 20 bases in between. Here the CDR3 DNA reads TGTGCCGCGAGCCACACGACGTCGGTCTCTGGAAACACCATATATTTT. Translating gives CAASHTTSVSGNTIYF.

The rearrangement joins TRBV14 to TRBJ2-6; D is undetermined. V was cut by 1 base and J by 4 bases, with 14 bases left in between. This CDR3 contains 17 residues. The germline V gene has CDR1 SGHDN and CDR2 FVKESK. CDR3 nucleotide sequence: TGTGCCAGCAGCCAAGGGCCAGGCCTAGTGGGGGCCAACGTCCTGACTTTC. Its protein product is CASSQGPGLVGANVLTF.

The J gene is TRBJ2-7, the V gene TRBV2, with 8 positions matching TRBD1. The germline CDR1 and CDR2 sequences are SNHLY and FYNNEI. There are 15 residues in the CDR3. V trimming: 6 bases; J trimming: 6 bases; junction bases outside the gene matches: 13. CDR3 residues: CASRPAGDRSSEQYF. The DNA of the CDR3 is TGTGCCAGCAGGCCGGCAGGGGACAGGAGCTCCGAGCAGTACTTC.

The rearrangement uses TRBV9 and TRBJ2-1; tentatively, D is TRBD2 (5 bases). The CDR3 length is 16 residues. The ends were cut back, 3 bases at V and 6 bases at J, with 19 bases in the middle. The germline CDR1 and CDR2 sequences are SGDLS and YYNGEE. CDR3 amino acids: CASSAFTASEGNEQFF. DNA for the CDR3: TGTGCCAGCAGCGCTTTCACCGCTAGTGAGGGCAATGAGCAGTTCTTC.

This clonotype was found once. This chain connects TRBV7-3 to TRBJ1-1; D not resolved. Germline assignment: CDR1 SGHTA and CDR2 FQGTGA. This CDR3 comprises 14 residues. V was trimmed by 3 bases and J by 6 bases, leaving 14 bases between them. The CDR3: CASSFGQVGAEAFF. DNA of the CDR3: TGTGCCAGCAGCTTTGGGCAGGTTGGCGCTGAAGCTTTCTTT.

The rearrangement links TRBV18 to TRBJ2-5; D might be TRBD1 (5 bases). The V gene lost 3 bases and the J gene lost 2 bases, with 10 bases spanning the gap. CDR1 and CDR2 (germline): KGHSH, LQKENI. The CDR3 runs to 14 residues. CDR3 nucleotide sequence: TGTGCCAGCTCACCGAGACAGTTACAAGAGACCCAGTACTTC. It codes for CASSPRQLQETQYF.

This sequence joins TRBV30 and TRBJ1-4; D is unclear. The CDR3 has 16 residues. Trimming took off 0 bases at V and 7 bases at J, with 18 bases between the two ends. Looked up from germline, CDR1 is GTSNPN and CDR2 is SVGIG (reference sequence). CDR3 sequence (DNA): TGTGCCTGGAGTGTAGGAGGGTCAACCGGAGGTGAAAAACTGTTTTTT. Amino acid sequence: CAWSVGGSTGGEKLFF. Using reference TRBV30 and TRBJ1-4 for the parts outside the CDR3, the full variable domain is SQTIHQWPATLVQPVGSPLSLECTVEGTSNPNLYWYRQAAGRGLQLLFYSVGIGQISSEVPQNLSASRPQDRQFILSSKKLLLSDSGFYLCAWSVGGSTGGEKLFFGSGTQLSVL.

V gene TRBV15 combines with J gene TRBJ2-7, with D perhaps matching TRBD2 (5 bases). Germline V gene sequence: CDR1 LNHNV, CDR2 YYDKDF (reference sequence). Trimming removed 11 bases from V and 3 bases from J, with 17 bases in between. The CDR3 has 13 amino acids. The CDR3 region has the DNA TGTGCCGTTCAGTTCCGCCGGGGCTACGAGCAGTACTTC. Translated: CAVQFRRGYEQYF.

This chain links TRBV29-1 with TRBJ1-1; no clear D. Looked up from germline, CDR1 is SQVTM and CDR2 is ANQGSEA. The V and J ends lost 3 bases and 12 bases respectively, with 17 bases between them. The CDR3 has 12 residues. CDR3 DNA: TGCAGCGTTGAGCCGGTCGACGGATCATCTTTCTTT. Amino acid sequence: CSVEPVDGSSFF.

The chain employs TRBV20-1 and TRBJ2-7; TRBD2 might be the D (6 bases). V was clipped by 0 bases and J by 4 bases, with 16 bases between them. This CDR3 is built from 15 residues. Germline CDR1 and CDR2: DFQATT and SNEGSKA (reference sequence). CDR3 sequence reads: CSAREPGLERYEQYF. The CDR3 DNA follows: TGCAGTGCTAGAGAACCGGGACTGGAACGATACGAGCAGTACTTC.

The chain combines TRBV29-1 with TRBJ2-5, with unresolved D. Germline CDR1 SQVTM, CDR2 ANQGSEA. The CDR3 is 11 amino acids. Deletions cut 3 bases from V and 5 bases from J, with 7 bases between. The CDR3 bases are TGCAGCGTTGAGAAAATGGAGACCCAGTACTTC. Its protein is CSVEKMETQYF.